The 9 T cell receptor beta chains below come from one sample, sequenced in a study of blood T cell repertoires in COVID-19. The protocol was immunoSEQ multiplex PCR, while the TCRdb copy is restricted to in-frame clones and leaves out a portion. The sample holds 120,000 to 150,000 clones; approximately 89% are singletons and the top ten take around 1.6%. Sequencing was done on a sample of peripheral blood. The origin of the receptors is a human donor in a cohort sampled during active COVID-19.

This clone occurred once. This chain connects TRBV6-1 to TRBJ1-3; 7 bases map to TRBD1. The junction had 12 bases not matched to a gene; V was cut back by 3 bases and J by 4 bases. The CDR3 sequence is 17 residues long. Germline loops: CDR1 MNHNS, CDR2 SASEGT. The CDR3 loop reads CASSDRQGSLPGNTIYF. The CDR3 DNA reads as TGTGCCAGCAGTGACAGACAGGGTTCGCTACCGGGAAACACCATATATTTT.

In its sample, this clone was seen once. This chain links TRBV7-3 with TRBJ2-5; 10 bases are shared with TRBD1. Germline lookup yields CDR1 SGHTA and CDR2 FQGTGA. CDR3 length: 14 residues. Trimming at V came to 4 bases and at J to 6 bases, leaving 5 bases not matched to a gene. CDR3 sequence reads: CASSSTGGAKTQYF. In DNA form, the CDR3 reads TGTGCCAGCAGCTCGACAGGGGGCGCAAAGACCCAGTACTTC.

This clone was seen only once. The chain links TRBV28 to TRBJ1-2; a weak D match, TRBD1 (5 bases). CDR1 and CDR2 from the germline V gene are MDHEN and SYDVKM. The V end was cut by 8 bases, the J end by 4 bases, with 35 bases between. The CDR3 runs to 20 residues. CDR3 in amino acids: CASVNAPGDFWDVGLYGYTF. The CDR3 coding sequence is TGTGCCAGCGTAAACGCCCCCGGCGACTTCTGGGATGTGGGGCTCTATGGCTACACCTTC.

This chain connects TRBV5-1 to TRBJ1-1, with 8 bases aligning to TRBD1. The junction had 8 bases not matched to a gene; V was cut back by 0 bases and J by 4 bases. In germline, CDR1 is SGHRS, CDR2 YFSETQ. The CDR3 length is 16 residues. The chain's CDR3 is CASSLDLRTGLTEAFF. As DNA, the CDR3 is TGCGCCAGCAGCTTGGACCTCAGGACAGGGCTCACTGAAGCTTTCTTT.

This chain links TRBV15 with TRBJ1-6; weak D call: TRBD1 (5 bases). In germline, CDR1 is LNHNV, CDR2 YYDKDF (reference sequence). The CDR3 sequence is 15 residues long. V lost 1 base to trimming and J lost 9 bases, with 13 bases between them. The CDR3 sequence is CATSRVRVVASPLHF. The CDR3 DNA reads as TGTGCCACCAGCAGAGTCAGGGTTGTCGCTTCACCCCTCCACTTT. The variable domain in full, with the rest retrieved from reference TRBV15 and TRBJ1-6, is DAMVIQNPRYQVTQFGKPVTLSCSQTLNHNVMYWYQQKSSQAPKLLFHYYDKDFNNEADTPDNFQSRRPNTSFCFLDIRSPGLGDTAMYLCATSRVRVVASPLHFGNGTRLTVT.

The chain links TRBV13 to TRBJ2-5; no clear D gene. Germline values: CDR1 PRHDT, CDR2 FYEKMQ (reference sequence). CDR3 length: 12 residues. The V gene lost 5 bases and the J gene lost 4 bases, with 8 bases spanning the gap. The CDR3 DNA follows: TGTGCCAGCAGCCTTAGCACAGAGACCCAGTACTTC. Its translation: CASSLSTETQYF.

The chain uses TRBV15 and TRBJ2-1; a weak D match, TRBD1 (6 bases). Germline V gene data show CDR1 as LNHNV and CDR2 as YYDKDF (reference sequence). The V end was cut by 0 bases, the J end by 5 bases, with 11 bases between. The CDR3 spans 15 residues. CDR3: CATSRDQGIDNEQFF. CDR3 nucleotides: TGTGCCACCAGCAGAGATCAGGGGATAGACAATGAGCAGTTCTTC.

The rearrangement uses TRBV3-1 (or the pseudogene TRBV3-2) and TRBJ2-7; 11 bases match TRBD2. The CDR3 has 14 amino acids. Germline V CDR1 and CDR2: LGHDT, YNNKEL (reference sequence). The V segment lost 5 bases and the J segment 6 bases; nucleotides outside the gene matches: 6. CDR3 nucleotide sequence: TGTGCCAGCAGCAATAGCGGGGGGGCTCGCGAGCAGTACTTC. Amino acids: CASSNSGGAREQYF.

The chain couples TRBV19 to TRBJ2-5, with 10 bases matching TRBD1. V lost 2 bases and J lost 3; bases outside the gene matches: 9. From germline, CDR1 is LNHDA and CDR2 SQIVND (reference sequence). This CDR3 is 17 amino acids long. CDR3 sequence: CASSIPRKTGGEETQYF. Here the CDR3 DNA reads TGTGCCAGTAGTATACCCAGAAAGACAGGGGGCGAAGAGACCCAGTACTTC.